Each of the 17 T cell receptor beta chains below was sequenced from the same sample in a study of OX40 agonist ivuxolimab in advanced cancers. Libraries were prepared by immunoSEQ multiplex PCR; TCRdb keeps only in-frame clonotypes and omits some of them. The data show about 32,000 clones, approximately 89% seen once. Sequencing used CD4+ or CD8+ T cells sorted from blood, obtained in a trial of the OX40 agonist ivuxolimab. These receptors were taken from an adult with an advanced solid tumor such as melanoma, head and neck, liver or kidney cancer.

This rearrangement joins TRBV6-5 to TRBJ2-7, with no clear D. V lost 2 bases and J lost 7, with 18 bases in between. The CDR3 loop spans 15 amino acids. Germline V lookup: CDR1 MNHEY, CDR2 SVGAGI. CDR3 region: CASSYAKDGMGEQYF. The CDR3 DNA reads as TGTGCCAGCAGTTACGCCAAGGACGGCATGGGTGAGCAGTACTTC.

The chain has TRBV6-4 and TRBJ2-7; no clear D gene. Germline values: CDR1 MRHNA, CDR2 SNTAGT. The ends were cut back, 2 bases at V and 4 bases at J, with 3 bases in the middle. This CDR3 is built from 11 residues. CDR3 coding DNA: TGTGCCAGCAGTGACGGGTACGAGCAGTACTTC. The encoded protein is CASSDGYEQYF.

J is TRBJ1-5 and V is TRBV30; tentative D call: TRBD1 (5 bases). Germline lookup yields CDR1 GTSNPN and CDR2 SVGIG (reference sequence). V was clipped by 0 bases and J by 6 bases, with 12 bases between them. This CDR3 comprises 14 residues. The chain's CDR3 is CAWSVLGGGQPQHF. The DNA of the CDR3 is TGTGCCTGGAGTGTATTGGGGGGTGGTCAGCCCCAGCATTTT.

The V call is TRBV5-6, the J call TRBJ2-1; 14 bases fit TRBD2. The CDR3 extends over 17 amino acids. After removal of 0 bases from V and 4 bases from J, the junction contained 3 bases not matched to a gene. Germline V gives CDR1 SGHDT, CDR2 YYEEEE. The CDR3 sequence: CASSLGLAGGPYNEQFF. CDR3 DNA: TGTGCCAGCAGCTTGGGACTAGCGGGAGGGCCATACAATGAGCAGTTCTTC.

V gene TRBV5-4 combines with J gene TRBJ2-7; 10 positions match TRBD1. The CDR3 has 15 residues. Germline V gene data show CDR1 as SGHNT and CDR2 as YYREEE (reference sequence). The junction had 8 bases not matched to a gene; V was cut back by 5 bases and J by 3 bases. In nucleotides, the CDR3 is TGTGCCAGCAGTACACCGGGACAGGGGTACTACGAGCAGTACTTC. Encoded protein: CASSTPGQGYYEQYF.

This clone was detected once. This chain links TRBV9 with TRBJ2-1; the match to TRBD2 covers 8 bases. The CDR3 has 16 amino acids. Trimming cost V 0 bases and J 8 bases; bases outside gene matches: 10. Germline assignment: CDR1 SGDLS and CDR2 YYNGEE. CDR3 amino acids: CASSVGEGLDIYEQFF. DNA of the CDR3: TGTGCCAGCAGCGTAGGAGAGGGACTAGACATCTATGAGCAGTTCTTC.

This clone was seen only a few times. The V and J genes are TRBV11-1 and TRBJ2-7, with TRBD1 matching over 9 bases. Per the germline V gene, CDR1 is SGHAT and CDR2 is FQDESV (reference sequence). This CDR3 has 14 amino acids. Trimming took 5 bases from V and 7 from J; bases not matched to a gene: 9. This CDR3 is CASSPTGTGYEQYF. CDR3 coding DNA: TGTGCCAGCAGCCCGACCGGGACAGGGTATGAGCAGTACTTC.

This clone showed up just a few times. The chain carries TRBV6-5 and TRBJ2-3; D assignment may be TRBD1 or TRBD2 (5 bases each). The CDR3 spans 14 residues. Trimming took 5 bases from V and 2 from J, leaving 11 bases between them. CDR1 is MNHEY and CDR2 is SVGAGI in the germline V gene. The CDR3 region is CASSPGPYTDTQYF. The CDR3 DNA follows: TGTGCCAGCAGTCCGGGGCCCTACACAGATACGCAGTATTTT.

This clone was picked up one time. The chain couples TRBV27 to TRBJ1-2; D gene uncertain. The germline gives CDR1 MNHEY, CDR2 SMNVEV (reference sequence). The CDR3 length is 16 residues. The V end lost 4 bases, the J end lost 3 bases, and 18 bases lay between the germline ends. In DNA, the CDR3 is TGTGCCAGCAGTTCCTATCCCCCTCCGACGGACTATGGCTACACCTTC. Its protein is CASSSYPPPTDYGYTF.

V and J are TRBV18 and TRBJ2-2; 11 nucleotides agree with TRBD2. This CDR3 contains 18 residues. Trimming cost V 2 bases and J 0 bases; bases outside gene matches: 5. The germline gives CDR1 KGHSH, CDR2 LQKENI. CDR3 bases: TGTGCCAGCTCACCAAGTCTAGCGGGAGGCCCGAACACCGGGGAGCTGTTTTTT. Translating gives CASSPSLAGGPNTGELFF.

This clone was detected once. The genes are TRBV9 and TRBJ2-7, with 12 bases matching TRBD2. The CDR3 spans 17 residues. V lost 3 bases, J lost 7 bases, and 14 bases stayed unmatched. Germline V gene sequence: CDR1 SGDLS, CDR2 YYNGEE. DNA of the CDR3: TGTGCCAGCAGCGCCTCCTTACTAGCGGGAGGTTCAGAAGAGCAGTACTTC. Translation gives CASSASLLAGGSEEQYF.

A single count supports this clone. This chain uses TRBV28 with TRBJ1-1; TRBD1 agrees at 7 bases. Germline V CDR1 and CDR2: MDHEN, SYDVKM. The CDR3 extends over 14 amino acids. Losses at the gene ends were 6 bases for V and 1 base for J; bases not matched to a gene: 5. The CDR3 spells CASRPRQGNTEAFF. CDR3 DNA sequence: TGTGCCAGCAGACCGCGACAGGGGAACACTGAAGCTTTCTTT.

This rearrangement joins TRBV5-6 to TRBJ2-1, with 12 bases matching TRBD2. Germline-derived CDR1 and CDR2 are SGHDT and YYEEEE. The CDR3 runs to 16 residues. The J segment lost 4 bases and the V segment lost 4 bases, leaving 6 bases of the junction unmatched. The CDR3 sequence is CASSPPGLAGYNEQFF. The CDR3 DNA sequence: TGTGCCAGCAGCCCGCCGGGACTAGCGGGTTACAATGAGCAGTTCTTC.

The chain recombines TRBV7-8 with TRBJ2-3; 12 nucleotides agree with TRBD2. V shed 0 bases, J shed 5 bases, and the junction held 6 bases outside the gene matches. The germline CDR1 and CDR2 sequences are SGHVS and FQNEAQ. The CDR3 covers 17 residues. The DNA for the CDR3 is TGTGCCAGCAGCTTAGCCGGGACTAGCGGGTTTATAGATACGCAGTATTTT. Translation gives CASSLAGTSGFIDTQYF.

Notes on this clone: One base separates it from a far larger clone, so it is likely a read error. J is TRBJ1-1 and V is TRBV5-6; D is undetermined. The CDR3 length is 12 residues. The germline V gene has CDR1 SGHDT and CDR2 YYEEEE. V dropped 5 bases and J dropped 1 base, with 6 bases sitting between them. The CDR3 sequence is CASRLENTEAFF. DNA of the CDR3: TGTGCCAGCAGGTTAGAGAACACTGAAGCTTTCTTT.

This clone was picked up one time. The chain joins TRBV27 to TRBJ2-7, with TRBD2 matching over 9 bases. Germline CDR1 reads MNHEY; CDR2 reads SMNVEV (reference sequence). V dropped 7 bases and J dropped 1; count of bases not matched to a gene: 8. This CDR3 region has 15 residues. CDR3 in DNA: TGTGCCAGCACCCCGCGGGGGGGCGGATCCTACGAGCAGTACTTC. The encoded protein is CASTPRGGGSYEQYF.

This chain joins TRBV6-5 and TRBJ2-7; perhaps D is TRBD1 or TRBD2 (5 bases each). The germline CDR1 and CDR2 sequences are MNHEY and SVGAGI. This CDR3 is built from 14 residues. With 6 bases removed from V and 5 bases from J, the gap between germline ends came to 17 bases. The CDR3 DNA reads as TGTGCCAGCAGCCTCTTCGGGGCGCGCCACGAGCAGTACTTC. This codes for CASSLFGARHEQYF.